A single sample gave rise to the 8 T cell receptor beta chains below, sequenced in a study of early stage breast cancer tumors. Generated by immunoSEQ multiplex PCR, the TCRdb table keeps only in-frame clones and is missing some. Here the sample spans approximately 33,000 clones, roughly 80% being singletons. The specimen was blood. The receptor set was obtained from a middle-aged person with breast cancer.

This clone was counted a few times. This sample includes further DNA sequences coding for the same CDR3. The chain recombines TRBV9 with TRBJ1-1; weak D call: TRBD1 (5 bases). The germline V and J ends were trimmed by 0 bases and 0 bases, with 12 bases remaining between them. CDR3 length equals 16 residues. The germline gives CDR1 SGDLS, CDR2 YYNGEE. CDR3 DNA sequence: TGTGCCAGCAGCGTAGGAACAGGTACAATGAACACTGAAGCTTTCTTT. Translated: CASSVGTGTMNTEAFF.

The V and J genes are TRBV30 and TRBJ1-4; no clear D gene. CDR3 length: 12 residues. Germline CDR1 and CDR2: GTSNPN and SVGIG (reference sequence). Trimming left V 0 bases short and J 7 bases short, with 6 bases between. The CDR3 loop reads CAWSVPGEKLFF. In DNA form, the CDR3 reads TGTGCCTGGAGTGTACCAGGTGAAAAACTGTTTTTT.

The rearrangement uses TRBV7-3 and TRBJ2-1; D is undetermined. The CDR3 spans 14 residues. CDR1 and CDR2 (germline): SGHTA, FQGTGA. With 0 bases removed from V and 6 bases from J, the gap between germline ends came to 9 bases. CDR3 protein: CASSLTGLSNEQFF. CDR3 bases: TGTGCCAGCAGCTTAACCGGCCTCTCCAATGAGCAGTTCTTC. Supplemented by reference TRBV7-3 and TRBJ2-1, the full variable domain reads GAGVSQTPSNKVTEKGKYVELRCDPISGHTALYWYRQSLGQGPEFLIYFQGTGAADDSGLPNDRFFAVRPEGSVSTLKIQRTERGDSAVYLCASSLTGLSNEQFFGPGTRLTVL.

V gene TRBV6-1 combines with J gene TRBJ2-2; D is unresolved. The germline V gene encodes CDR1 MNHNS and CDR2 SASEGT. The CDR3 length is 15 residues. V was shortened by 2 bases and J by 0 bases, with 7 bases between the two germline ends. The CDR3 reads CASSEFAANTGELFF. The CDR3 nucleotides are TGTGCCAGCAGTGAATTTGCGGCGAACACCGGGGAGCTGTTTTTT.

The chain combines TRBV28 with TRBJ1-3; 7 positions match TRBD1. The CDR3 runs 15 residues. The J segment lost 4 bases and the V segment lost 5 bases, leaving 8 bases of the junction unmatched. The germline CDR1 and CDR2 sequences are MDHEN and SYDVKM. The CDR3 bases are TGTGCCAGCAGTCTAGGGGGCGCTGGGGGAAACACCATATATTTT. Translating it yields CASSLGGAGGNTIYF. Using reference TRBV28 and TRBJ1-3 for the parts outside the CDR3, the full variable domain is DVKVTQSSRYLVKRTGEKVFLECVQDMDHENMFWYRQDPGLGLRLIYFSYDVKMKEKGDIPEGYSVSREKKERFSLILESASTNQTSMYLCASSLGGAGGNTIYFGEGSWLTVV.

The chain employs TRBV5-1 and TRBJ1-2; 11 nucleotides line up with TRBD1. Losses at the gene ends were 1 base for V and 7 bases for J; bases not matched to a gene: 6. The CDR3 loop spans 15 amino acids. CDR1 and CDR2 (germline): SGHRS, YFSETQ. The chain's CDR3 is CASSLPGQGALGYTF. CDR3 DNA sequence: TGCGCCAGCAGCTTGCCCGGACAGGGGGCGCTTGGCTACACCTTC.

The chain has TRBV30 and TRBJ2-1; D unresolved. The CDR3 is made up of 14 amino acids. CDR1 and CDR2 from the germline V gene are GTSNPN and SVGIG (reference sequence). V lost 1 base and J 5 bases, leaving 12 bases between the germline ends. The CDR3, as DNA: TGTGCCTGGAGTGGGGCGGTACGAAACAATGAGCAGTTCTTC. It specifies CAWSGAVRNNEQFF. The variable domain in full, with the rest retrieved from reference TRBV30 and TRBJ2-1, is SQTIHQWPATLVQPVGSPLSLECTVEGTSNPNLYWYRQAAGRGLQLLFYSVGIGQISSEVPQNLSASRPQDRQFILSSKKLLLSDSGFYLCAWSGAVRNNEQFFGPGTRLTVL.

V gene TRBV29-1 combines with J gene TRBJ1-1; no definite D call. V was pared by 4 bases and J by 0 bases, with 12 bases between. Per the germline V gene, CDR1 is SQVTM and CDR2 is ANQGSEA. CDR3 length equals 14 residues. CDR3 DNA sequence: TGCAGCGTTGGCGGTACAGCCATGAACACTGAAGCTTTCTTT. This gives the protein CSVGGTAMNTEAFF.